This T cell receptor (beta chain) was sequenced in a study of T cell clusters in autoimmune cytopenias. Each sample's input was approximately 0.25 ug genomic DNA, some 38,000 genome equivalents. The germline gives CDR1 MNHEY, CDR2 SVGAGI. The CDR3 contains 16 residues. TRB rearrangements were amplified by touch-down multiplex PCR with mixed TRB-A/B primers. TCRdb reworked the multiplex PCR reads into one entry per CDR3 protein, no DNA. This repertoire includes around 12,000 distinct CDR3 sequences. The receptor was derived from a human donor with an autoimmune cytopenia or autoimmune hepatitis (not recorded which). The chain combines TRBV6-5 with TRBJ2-1; the D call of TRBD2 rests on TCRdb alone, since no DNA is present to check it. The sequenced material came from peripheral blood. CDR3 amino acids: CASSYTSTSIYNEQFF.